These 30 T cell receptor beta chains were all obtained from the same sample, sequenced in a study of blood T cell repertoires in COVID-19. The protocol was immunoSEQ multiplex PCR, while the TCRdb copy is restricted to in-frame clones and leaves out a portion. This sample has around 94,000 clones; about 86% occur once, and the top ten carry 6.3%. The sequenced sample was peripheral blood. These receptors all come from a man in his sixties with acute or convalescent COVID-19.

This chain links TRBV5-8 with TRBJ1-1; 8 bases agree with TRBD1. The CDR3 runs 17 residues. Germline CDR1 SGHTS, CDR2 YDEGEE. Unmatched junction bases numbered 8, after V lost 1 base and J lost 0 bases. CDR3 amino acids: CASSLWDRNGLNTEAFF. The CDR3 coding sequence is TGTGCCAGCAGCTTGTGGGACAGGAATGGATTGAACACTGAAGCTTTCTTT. Complete variable domain (other parts from reference TRBV5-8 and TRBJ1-1): EAGVTQSPTHLIKTRGQQATLRCSPISGHTSVYWYQQALGLGLQFLLWYDEGEERNRGNFPPRFSGRQFPNYSSELNVNALELEDSALYLCASSLWDRNGLNTEAFFGQGTRLTVV.

This clone was recorded only once. This chain connects TRBV19 to TRBJ2-5; the D gene is possibly TRBD2 (5 bases). Between the trimmed V and J ends, which lost 0 bases and 5 bases, there was a span of 10 bases. Germline loops: CDR1 LNHDA, CDR2 SQIVND (reference sequence). The CDR3 consists of 14 residues. CDR3 DNA sequence: TGTGCCAGTAGTATAGACGGGGTTGTGGAGACCCAGTACTTC. Translation: CASSIDGVVETQYF.

The rearrangement joins TRBV27 to TRBJ2-1; perhaps TRBD2 as D (5 bases). This CDR3 spans 16 amino acids. Looked up from germline, CDR1 is MNHEY and CDR2 is SMNVEV (reference sequence). Trimming removed 0 bases from V and 5 bases from J, with 14 bases in between. CDR3: CASSLSAPSPHNEQFF. The CDR3 DNA sequence: TGTGCCAGCAGTTTATCAGCCCCTAGCCCCCACAATGAGCAGTTCTTC.

The J gene is TRBJ1-2, the V gene TRBV4-3; TRBD1 matches at 8 bases. The junction had 3 bases not matched to a gene; V was cut back by 4 bases and J by 2 bases. The length of the CDR3 is 14 residues. Germline loops: CDR1 LGHNA, CDR2 YSLEER. In DNA, the CDR3 is TGCGCCAGCAGCCGCGACAGGGGAAACTATGGCTACACCTTC. This translates into CASSRDRGNYGYTF.

The J gene is TRBJ1-3, the V gene TRBV9; 7 bases map to TRBD1. Germline CDR1 reads SGDLS; CDR2 reads YYNGEE. J was trimmed by 3 bases and V by 3 bases; bases with no gene match: 6. The CDR3 length is 15 residues. The CDR3 protein is CASSGATGVGNTIYF. As DNA, the CDR3 is TGTGCCAGCAGCGGAGCAACAGGGGTTGGAAACACCATATATTTT. Based on the CDR3 plus reference TRBV9 and TRBJ1-3, the full variable domain is DSGVTQTPKHLITATGQRVTLRCSPRSGDLSVYWYQQSLDQGLQFLIQYYNGEERAKGNILERFSAQQFPDLHSELNLSSLELGDSALYFCASSGATGVGNTIYFGEGSWLTVV.

V usage is TRBV6-5 and J usage is TRBJ2-7, with 10 bases fitting TRBD1. Looked up from germline, CDR1 is MNHEY and CDR2 is SVGAGI. This CDR3 has 13 residues. V trimming: 7 bases; J trimming: 7 bases; junction bases outside the gene matches: 7. The DNA of the CDR3 is TGTGCCAGCACGGGACAGGGGTCGGGGGAGCAGTACTTC. It translates to CASTGQGSGEQYF.

The chain combines TRBV4-1 with TRBJ1-5, with 8 bases identical to TRBD1. CDR3 length equals 18 residues. In germline, CDR1 is MGHRA, CDR2 YSYEKL. The V and J ends lost 1 base and 0 bases, in that order; junction bases with no gene match: 8. The CDR3 DNA sequence: TGCGCCAGCAGCCAAGCGGGACAGGCTCTGATTAGCAATCAGCCCCAGCATTTT. Translating it yields CASSQAGQALISNQPQHF.

The chain links TRBV27 to TRBJ1-1; the D gene is possibly TRBD1 (5 bases). CDR3 length: 16 amino acids. Germline V lookup: CDR1 MNHEY, CDR2 SMNVEV (reference sequence). The V and J ends lost 2 bases and 5 bases respectively, with 18 bases between them. CDR3 sequence (DNA): TGTGCCAGCAGTTTACAAGGGAGGGGTAGAGAAACTGAAGCTTTCTTT. Translated: CASSLQGRGRETEAFF.

This sequence joins TRBV5-8 and TRBJ2-7, with a possible D match to TRBD1 (6 bases). The V and J ends lost 6 bases and 3 bases respectively, with 22 bases between them. The CDR3 extends over 16 amino acids. Per the germline V gene, CDR1 is SGHTS and CDR2 is YDEGEE. The CDR3 loop is CASNGWRTGSFYEQYF. The CDR3 DNA sequence: TGTGCCAGCAACGGTTGGAGAACAGGGTCGTTCTACGAGCAGTACTTC. Combining the CDR3 with reference TRBV5-8 and TRBJ2-7 gives the whole variable domain EAGVTQSPTHLIKTRGQQATLRCSPISGHTSVYWYQQALGLGLQFLLWYDEGEERNRGNFPPRFSGRQFPNYSSELNVNALELEDSALYLCASNGWRTGSFYEQYFGPGTRLTVT.

This clone has only a few counts. This chain joins TRBV13 and TRBJ1-2; D call uncertain. Germline V lookup: CDR1 PRHDT, CDR2 FYEKMQ (reference sequence). This CDR3 contains 14 residues. Between the trimmed V and J ends, which lost 5 bases and 3 bases, there was a span of 13 bases. CDR3 loop: CASSASTRYYGYTF. The CDR3 nucleotides are TGTGCCAGCAGCGCCTCTACGAGGTACTATGGCTACACCTTC.

The chain links TRBV5-6 to TRBJ1-6; D may be TRBD1 (6 bases). With 0 bases removed from V and 7 bases from J, the gap between germline ends came to 11 bases. The CDR3 sequence is 15 residues long. The V gene's germline CDR1 is SGHDT and CDR2 YYEEEE. The CDR3 DNA follows: TGTGCCAGCAGCTTGGCCAGGGGTCGCAATTCACCCCTCCACTTT. Amino acids: CASSLARGRNSPLHF.

The sample holds one count of this clone. The chain joins TRBV2 to TRBJ1-2, with D perhaps TRBD1 (5 bases). The V gene lost 6 bases and the J gene lost 2 bases, with 13 bases spanning the gap. The germline CDR1 and CDR2 sequences are SNHLY and FYNNEI. CDR3 size: 14 residues. The CDR3 protein is CASSKGGDNYGYTF. CDR3 bases: TGTGCCAGCAGCAAGGGAGGGGACAACTATGGCTACACCTTC.

The chain links TRBV7-2 to TRBJ1-6; D is unresolved. CDR1 and CDR2 from the germline V gene are SGHTA and FQGNSA. The CDR3 runs 14 residues. V lost 2 bases and J lost 5, with 7 bases in between. The CDR3 sequence: CASSLWSDNSPLHF. The CDR3 DNA reads as TGTGCCAGCAGCTTATGGAGCGATAATTCACCCCTCCACTTT.

V and J are TRBV5-1 and TRBJ2-1, with a weak D call TRBD1 (5 bases). The CDR3 has 13 residues. Trimming took 2 bases from V and 6 from J, leaving 9 bases between them. CDR1 is SGHRS, CDR2 YFSETQ, per germline. The DNA for the CDR3 is TGCGCCAGCAGCTTCAGGGTGGGCAATGAGCAGTTCTTC. It codes for CASSFRVGNEQFF. Using reference TRBV5-1 and TRBJ2-1 for the parts outside the CDR3, the full variable domain is KAGVTQTPRYLIKTRGQQVTLSCSPISGHRSVSWYQQTPGQGLQFLFEYFSETQRNKGNFPGRFSGRQFSNSRSEMNVSTLELGDSALYLCASSFRVGNEQFFGPGTRLTVL.

This clone has only a few counts. This chain links TRBV3-1 (or the pseudogene TRBV3-2) with TRBJ1-2; D is uncertain. The CDR3 runs to 13 residues. CDR1 LGHDT and CDR2 YNNKEL come from the germline V gene (reference sequence). V lost 1 base and J 0 bases, leaving 3 bases between the germline ends. CDR3 coding DNA: TGTGCCAGCAGCCAAGCCTCTAACTATGGCTACACCTTC. Its translation is CASSQASNYGYTF.

The chain is built from TRBV24-1 and TRBJ2-2; tentative D call: TRBD1 (7 bases). Germline lookup yields CDR1 KGHDR and CDR2 SFDVKD. V was clipped by 5 bases and J by 7 bases, with 10 bases between them. The CDR3 extends over 13 amino acids. The CDR3 coding sequence is TGTGCCACCAGTGCTCAGGGGGGCGGGGAGCTGTTTTTT. Amino acids: CATSAQGGGELFF.

The V gene is TRBV2, the J gene TRBJ1-6, with unresolved D. Per the germline V gene, CDR1 is SNHLY and CDR2 is FYNNEI. With 0 bases removed from V and 3 bases from J, the gap between germline ends came to 9 bases. This CDR3 is built from 16 residues. CDR3 in amino acids: CASSEAEWHYNSPLHF. The DNA of the CDR3 is TGTGCCAGCAGTGAAGCAGAATGGCACTATAATTCACCCCTCCACTTT.

CDR3: CASSQGRAYNEQFF. The CDR3 coding sequence is TGTGCCAGCAGCCAGGGAAGGGCCTACAATGAGCAGTTCTTC. The V and J genes are TRBV6-5 and TRBJ2-1, with D possibly TRBD1 on 5 matching bases. The CDR3 has 14 amino acids. Germline V gene sequence: CDR1 MNHEY, CDR2 SVGAGI. V was shortened by 6 bases and J by 2 bases, with 11 bases between the two germline ends.

V and J are TRBV10-2 and TRBJ1-5, with D unclear. The V end lost 5 bases, the J end lost 0 bases, and 8 bases lay between the germline ends. The CDR3 has 14 amino acids. Germline CDR1 reads WSHSY; CDR2 reads SAAADI. CDR3 coding DNA: TGCGCCAGCAGTATATTTCCTAGCAATCAGCCCCAGCATTTT. Translated: CASSIFPSNQPQHF.

The V gene is TRBV10-3, the J gene TRBJ2-2; a possible D gene is TRBD2 (6 bases). The CDR3 loop spans 19 amino acids. Germline assignment: CDR1 ENHRY and CDR2 SYGVKD. The ends were cut back, 3 bases at V and 5 bases at J, with 25 bases in the middle. The CDR3 loop reads CAISDHETSWVGRTGELFF. CDR3 bases: TGTGCCATCAGTGACCATGAAACTTCGTGGGTTGGGAGGACCGGGGAGCTGTTTTTT.

This rearrangement joins TRBV3-1 (or the pseudogene TRBV3-2) to TRBJ1-2, with a weak D call TRBD1 (6 bases). This CDR3 has 16 residues. Deletions cut 4 bases from V and 4 bases from J, with 19 bases between. Germline loops: CDR1 LGHDT, CDR2 YNNKEL (reference sequence). The CDR3 coding sequence is TGTGCCAGCAGCCCGCCGGGGGGGCCGTTTGTCTATGGCTACACCTTC. It yields the protein CASSPPGGPFVYGYTF.

The rearrangement uses TRBV5-1 and TRBJ2-5, with D possibly being TRBD2 (7 bases). The CDR3 has 15 residues. The V gene lost 0 bases and the J gene lost 5 bases, with 14 bases spanning the gap. Germline CDR1 is SGHRS and CDR2 is YFSETQ. CDR3 in amino acids: CASSLAGGGYETQYF. CDR3 coding DNA: TGCGCCAGCAGCTTGGCCGGCGGGGGCTATGAGACCCAGTACTTC.

V gene TRBV19 combines with J gene TRBJ1-5; D is undetermined. Trimming took off 5 bases at V and 2 bases at J, with 13 bases between the two ends. Germline CDR1 LNHDA, CDR2 SQIVND (reference sequence). This CDR3 has 15 residues. CDR3 sequence (DNA): TGTGCCAGTAGTCTTTGGGCCCATGGCAATCAGCCCCAGCATTTT. Translation: CASSLWAHGNQPQHF. Full variable domain (outside the CDR3, taken from reference TRBV19 and TRBJ1-5): DGGITQSPKYLFRKEGQNVTLSCEQNLNHDAMYWYRQDPGQGLRLIYYSQIVNDFQKGDIAEGYSVSREKKESFPLTVTSAQKNPTAFYLCASSLWAHGNQPQHFGDGTRLSIL.

The J gene is TRBJ2-5, the V gene TRBV2; a weak D match, TRBD2 (6 bases). The CDR3 length is 13 residues. CDR1 SNHLY and CDR2 FYNNEI come from the germline V gene. V lost 6 bases and J 5 bases, leaving 13 bases between the germline ends. The CDR3 DNA is TGTGCCAGCAGATTATCAGGGAGGGAGACCCAGTACTTC. Translating it yields CASRLSGRETQYF.

This chain links TRBV6-6 with TRBJ1-1, with D uncertain. Germline CDR1 reads MNHNY; CDR2 reads SVGAGI (reference sequence). Deletions cut 3 bases from V and 6 bases from J, with 17 bases between. This CDR3 contains 15 residues. The CDR3 here is CASSYVQSAGAEAFF. The CDR3 DNA reads TGTGCCAGCAGTTATGTACAAAGTGCGGGCGCTGAAGCTTTCTTT.

This clone was counted a single time. The chain uses TRBV19 and TRBJ1-1; D unclear. Trimming took off 1 base at V and 1 base at J, with 10 bases between the two ends. CDR3 length: 15 residues. Germline-derived CDR1 and CDR2 are LNHDA and SQIVND (reference sequence). In nucleotides, the CDR3 is TGTGCCAGTAGTATAGTTCCAGGTGGGAACACTGAAGCTTTCTTT. Its protein is CASSIVPGGNTEAFF. Complete variable domain (other parts from reference TRBV19 and TRBJ1-1): DGGITQSPKYLFRKEGQNVTLSCEQNLNHDAMYWYRQDPGQGLRLIYYSQIVNDFQKGDIAEGYSVSREKKESFPLTVTSAQKNPTAFYLCASSIVPGGNTEAFFGQGTRLTVV.

This clone was seen just once. The V and J genes are TRBV7-2 and TRBJ1-2, with 11 nucleotides matching TRBD1. Germline V gene data show CDR1 as SGHTA and CDR2 as FQGNSA. V lost 5 bases to trimming and J lost 3 bases; unmatched junction nucleotides: 5. The CDR3 is made up of 15 amino acids. The CDR3 reads CASSLRTGGDYGYTF. The CDR3 nucleotides are TGTGCCAGCAGCCTCCGGACAGGGGGCGACTATGGCTACACCTTC.

This CDR3 reads CASSFDGYEQFF. The DNA of the CDR3 is TGTGCCAGCAGCTTCGACGGGTATGAGCAGTTCTTC. The chain couples TRBV11-3 to TRBJ2-1; D is ambiguous. The V gene lost 3 bases and the J gene lost 8 bases, with 8 bases spanning the gap. This CDR3 region has 12 residues. Germline V gives CDR1 SGHNT, CDR2 YENEEA. The full variable domain, completed using reference TRBV11-3 and TRBJ2-1, is EAGVVQSPRYKIIEKKQPVAFWCNPISGHNTLYWYLQNLGQGPELLIRYENEEAVDDSQLPKDRFSAERLKGVDSTLKIQPAELGDSAVYLCASSFDGYEQFFGPGTRLTVL.

The genes are TRBV19 and TRBJ1-5; 10 bases map to TRBD1. The CDR3 has 15 amino acids. Germline CDR1 and CDR2: LNHDA and SQIVND (reference sequence). Unmatched junction bases numbered 3, after V lost 5 bases and J lost 2 bases. CDR3 DNA: TGTGCCAGTAGTTCGGACAGGGGGGGCAATCAGCCCCAGCATTTT. Translation: CASSSDRGGNQPQHF.

This clone was observed a single time. The chain joins TRBV6-2 or TRBV6-3 to TRBJ1-3; 9 positions agree with TRBD1. The CDR3 has 17 residues. V was clipped by 6 bases and J by 3 bases; unmatched bases: 12. Looked up from germline, CDR1 is MNHEY and CDR2 is SVGEGT. The CDR3 region is CASSRLPGTGSGNTIYF. The CDR3 bases are TGTGCCAGCAGCAGACTCCCGGGGACAGGGAGTGGAAACACCATATATTTT.